Reported below is one T cell receptor (beta chain). This sample was included in a study of PD-L1 blockade in urothelial cancer. Profiled with immunoSEQ multiplex PCR; TCRdb holds only in-frame clones, not every one. The data hold 75,000 to 95,000 clones, with more than 85% observed a single time. Unmatched junction bases numbered 6, after V lost 5 bases and J lost 6 bases. The CDR3 is 15 amino acids. CDR1 is MNHEY, CDR2 SVGAGI, per germline. Sequenced material: PBMCs, taken around atezolizumab (anti-PD-L1) treatment. The sequence derives from a man aged 55 to 70 with urothelial cancer. The gene calls are TRBV6-5 and TRBJ1-6; 8 bases line up with TRBD1. The CDR3 protein is CASSPTGGGNSPLHF. The CDR3 nucleotides read TGTGCCAGCAGTCCTACAGGGGGAGGTAATTCACCCCTCCACTTT.